Following are 17 T cell receptor beta chains from one sample sequenced in a study of identical twins. TCRdb itself ran the 5' RACE reads through MiXCR, one entry per CDR3 protein. The sample comprises about 530,000 distinct CDR3 sequences, 15% of which are singletons, and nearly 0.45% rests with the top ten. The same data also contributed to another study, on yellow fever vaccine responses in identical twins.

The material sequenced was CD4+ T cells sorted from blood. The receptors shown here come from a woman in her late teens or twenties in good health.

This clonotype was recorded many times. This chain uses TRBV12-3 or TRBV12-4 with TRBJ2-5; possible D gene TRBD1, 6 bases. The ends were cut back, 4 bases at V and 4 bases at J, with 13 bases in the middle. This CDR3 contains 14 residues. Here the CDR3 DNA reads TGTGCCAGCAGTTCGGGGCAGGGGAGAGAGACCCAGTACTTC. Its translation: CASSSGQGRETQYF.

The chain employs TRBV3-1 and TRBJ2-7; 8 bases map to TRBD1. V dropped 3 bases and J dropped 5; count of bases not matched to a gene: 6. Germline lookup yields CDR1 LGHDT and CDR2 YNNKEL (reference sequence). The CDR3 sequence is 14 residues long. The CDR3 sequence is CASSQPDRAHEQYF. CDR3 in DNA: TGTGCCAGCAGCCAGCCGGACAGGGCCCACGAGCAGTACTTC.

The V call is TRBV11-1, the J call TRBJ2-3; the match to TRBD2 covers 16 bases. There are 21 residues in the CDR3. Germline CDR1 reads SGHAT; CDR2 reads FQDESV (reference sequence). The V segment lost 5 bases and the J segment 0 bases; nucleotides outside the gene matches: 14. The CDR3 loop is CASSEGLAGGSSPTSTDTQYF. The CDR3 region has the DNA TGTGCCAGCAGCGAGGGACTAGCGGGAGGGTCTTCGCCTACTAGCACAGATACGCAGTATTTT.

The V and J genes are TRBV6-1 and TRBJ2-7, with 8 bases identical to TRBD2. The length of the CDR3 is 15 residues. Germline values: CDR1 MNHNS, CDR2 SASEGT. J gave up 2 bases and V 1 base, and 4 bases lay outside the gene matches. The CDR3 DNA reads TGTGCCAGCAGTGAAGGAACTAGCGGACCCTACGAGCAGTACTTC. This sequence encodes CASSEGTSGPYEQYF.

This clonotype was observed at least ten times. The V call is TRBV5-1, the J call TRBJ2-7, with 8 bases identical to TRBD1. CDR3 size: 14 residues. Germline assignment: CDR1 SGHRS and CDR2 YFSETQ. J was trimmed by 6 bases and V by 3 bases; bases with no gene match: 8. The CDR3 region has the DNA TGCGCCAGCAGCTCCGGACAGGGAGTGTTCGAGCAGTACTTC. It translates to CASSSGQGVFEQYF.

The chain employs TRBV4-1 and TRBJ2-7; no clear D gene. This CDR3 contains 14 residues. The germline gives CDR1 MGHRA, CDR2 YSYEKL. The V gene lost 0 bases and the J gene lost 4 bases, with 10 bases spanning the gap. In nucleotides, the CDR3 is TGCGCCAGCAGCCAAGATCTACTCAAATACGAGCAGTACTTC. Translated, it gives CASSQDLLKYEQYF.

The rearrangement uses TRBV9 and TRBJ2-2, with D tentatively TRBD1 or TRBD2 (5 bases each). The CDR3 runs to 15 residues. The V end lost 3 bases, the J end lost 4 bases, and 13 bases lay between the germline ends. Per germline, CDR1 SGDLS and CDR2 YYNGEE. CDR3 in amino acids: CASSAGTVSTGELFF. In DNA, the CDR3 is TGTGCCAGCAGCGCCGGGACGGTGAGCACCGGGGAGCTGTTTTTT.

To note about this clonotype: Relative to the germline gene, one junction end is altered; a read error may explain this. The rearrangement links TRBV12-3 or TRBV12-4 to TRBJ2-3; 9 bases fit TRBD2. This CDR3 is 17 amino acids long. CDR3 in DNA: TGTGCCTGCAGTTCTAGTGGGCTAGCGGGAATCACAGATACGCAGTATTTT. Translating it yields CACSSSGLAGITDTQYF.

This clonotype was counted only a few times. The chain joins TRBV29-1 to TRBJ2-5; a possible D gene is TRBD1 (6 bases). The germline V gene has CDR1 SQVTM and CDR2 ANQGSEA. The CDR3 covers 14 residues. V was clipped by 3 bases and J by 2 bases, with 13 bases between them. For the CDR3, the DNA is TGCAGCGTTGAGGGGGCAGGGCCACAAGAGACCCAGTACTTC. Translation gives CSVEGAGPQETQYF.

The rearrangement links TRBV10-3 to TRBJ2-7; 8 bases map to TRBD1. The junction had 5 bases not matched to a gene; V was cut back by 2 bases and J by 2 bases. Germline values: CDR1 ENHRY, CDR2 SYGVKD. The CDR3 length is 15 residues. Written as DNA, the CDR3 is TGTGCCATCAGTGAGGCAGGGGGCCGTGCCTACGAGCAGTACTTC. Translation: CAISEAGGRAYEQYF.

CDR3 bases: TGTGCCAGCAGTTTTGGAGGGGTCAAGTATGGCTACACCTTC. Translation gives CASSFGGVKYGYTF. V is TRBV28 and J is TRBJ1-2; possible D gene TRBD1, 5 bases. Germline loops: CDR1 MDHEN, CDR2 SYDVKM. CDR3 length equals 14 residues. Deletions cut 3 bases from V and 5 bases from J, with 13 bases between.

The chain carries TRBV6-2 or TRBV6-3 and TRBJ2-5; no firm D call. CDR1 and CDR2 from the germline V gene are MNHEY and SVGEGT. This CDR3 has 14 residues. The V gene lost 6 bases and the J gene lost 1 base, with 12 bases spanning the gap. The CDR3 DNA reads TGTGCCAGCAGCAAAGGACCCACCCAAGAGACCCAGTACTTC. Amino acids: CASSKGPTQETQYF.

The rearrangement links TRBV3-1 to TRBJ1-2; weak D call: TRBD1 (6 bases). V shed 5 bases and J shed 0 bases, with 16 bases lying between them. The germline V gene encodes CDR1 LGHDT and CDR2 YNNKEL (reference sequence). The CDR3 totals 16 residues. CDR3 residues: CASSAAGTLANYGYTF. As DNA, the CDR3 is TGTGCCAGCAGCGCTGCCGGGACATTGGCTAACTATGGCTACACCTTC.

This clonotype was detected a few times. The chain recombines TRBV7-8 with TRBJ2-5; 7 nucleotides match TRBD1. The CDR3 loop spans 15 amino acids. Germline CDR1 is SGHVS and CDR2 is FQNEAQ. The J segment lost 1 base and the V segment lost 5 bases, leaving 7 bases of the junction unmatched. The CDR3 DNA reads as TGTGCCAGCAGCGACGGGACAGAGGTCCAAGAGACCCAGTACTTC. As protein: CASSDGTEVQETQYF.

This clonotype was seen a few times. The V call is TRBV5-1, the J call TRBJ1-5, with D hard to call. The length of the CDR3 is 15 residues. From germline, CDR1 is SGHRS and CDR2 YFSETQ. The V end was cut by 0 bases, the J end by 0 bases, with 7 bases between. Here the CDR3 reads CASSLGSGSNQPQHF. The CDR3 bases are TGCGCCAGCAGCTTGGGGAGTGGTAGCAATCAGCCCCAGCATTTT. The full variable domain, completed using reference TRBV5-1 and TRBJ1-5, is KAGVTQTPRYLIKTRGQQVTLSCSPISGHRSVSWYQQTPGQGLQFLFEYFSETQRNKGNFPGRFSGRQFSNSRSEMNVSTLELGDSALYLCASSLGSGSNQPQHFGDGTRLSIL.

This clonotype was detected only a few times. The CDR3 protein is CASSLAPLDRGLKTQYF. The CDR3 DNA sequence: TGTGCCAGCAGTTTAGCCCCGTTGGACAGGGGTCTGAAGACCCAGTACTTC. V is TRBV12-3 or TRBV12-4 and J is TRBJ2-5; 9 nucleotides line up with TRBD1. The CDR3 extends over 17 amino acids. V dropped 0 bases and J dropped 6; count of bases not matched to a gene: 11.

This clonotype was counted between two and nine times. V is TRBV13 and J is TRBJ2-1, with 9 bases fitting TRBD1. Looked up from germline, CDR1 is PRHDT and CDR2 is FYEKMQ (reference sequence). V dropped 1 base and J dropped 8; count of bases not matched to a gene: 6. This CDR3 is built from 15 residues. In DNA, the CDR3 is TGTGCCAGCAGCTTAGAGGGGGACAGGGTGGATGAGCAGTTCTTC. It is translated as CASSLEGDRVDEQFF.